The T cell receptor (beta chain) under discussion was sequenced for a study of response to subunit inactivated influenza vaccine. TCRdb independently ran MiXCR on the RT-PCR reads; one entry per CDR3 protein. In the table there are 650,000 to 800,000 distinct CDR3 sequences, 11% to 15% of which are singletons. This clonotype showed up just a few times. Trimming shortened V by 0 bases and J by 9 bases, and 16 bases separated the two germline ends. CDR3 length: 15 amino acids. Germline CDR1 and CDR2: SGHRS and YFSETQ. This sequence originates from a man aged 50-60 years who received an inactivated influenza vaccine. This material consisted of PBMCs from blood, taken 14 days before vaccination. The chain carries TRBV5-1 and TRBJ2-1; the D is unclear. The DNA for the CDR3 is TGCGCCAGCAGCTTGGATCGGGCAGGAAACCTTGAGCAGTTCTTC. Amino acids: CASSLDRAGNLEQFF.